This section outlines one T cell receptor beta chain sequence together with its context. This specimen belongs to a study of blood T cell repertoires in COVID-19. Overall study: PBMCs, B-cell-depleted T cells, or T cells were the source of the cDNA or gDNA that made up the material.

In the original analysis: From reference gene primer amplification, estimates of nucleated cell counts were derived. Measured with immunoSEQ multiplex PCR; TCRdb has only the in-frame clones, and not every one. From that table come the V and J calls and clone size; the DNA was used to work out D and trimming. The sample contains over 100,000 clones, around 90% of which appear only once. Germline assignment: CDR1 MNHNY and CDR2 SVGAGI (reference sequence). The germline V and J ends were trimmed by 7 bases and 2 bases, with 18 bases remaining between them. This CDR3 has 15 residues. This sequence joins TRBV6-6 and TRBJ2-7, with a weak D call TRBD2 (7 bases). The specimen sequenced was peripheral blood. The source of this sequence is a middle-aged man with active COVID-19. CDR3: CASTPRGGFTYEQYF. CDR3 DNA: TGTGCCAGCACCCCAAGGGGGGGATTCACCTACGAGCAGTACTTC.